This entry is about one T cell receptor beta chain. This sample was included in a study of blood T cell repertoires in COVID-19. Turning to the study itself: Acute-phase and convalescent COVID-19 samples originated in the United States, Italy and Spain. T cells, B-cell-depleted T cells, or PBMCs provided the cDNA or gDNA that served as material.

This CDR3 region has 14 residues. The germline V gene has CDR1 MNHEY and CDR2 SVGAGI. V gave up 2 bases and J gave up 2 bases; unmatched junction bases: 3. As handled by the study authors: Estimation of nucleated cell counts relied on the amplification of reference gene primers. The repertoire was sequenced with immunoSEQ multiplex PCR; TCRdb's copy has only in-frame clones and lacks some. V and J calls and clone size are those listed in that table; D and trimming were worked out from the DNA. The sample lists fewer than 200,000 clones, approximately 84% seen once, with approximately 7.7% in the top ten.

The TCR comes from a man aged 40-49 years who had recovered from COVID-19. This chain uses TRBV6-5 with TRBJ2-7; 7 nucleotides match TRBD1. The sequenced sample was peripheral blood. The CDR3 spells CASSYTGQAYEQYF. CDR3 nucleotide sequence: TGTGCCAGCAGTTACACCGGACAGGCCTACGAGCAGTACTTC.